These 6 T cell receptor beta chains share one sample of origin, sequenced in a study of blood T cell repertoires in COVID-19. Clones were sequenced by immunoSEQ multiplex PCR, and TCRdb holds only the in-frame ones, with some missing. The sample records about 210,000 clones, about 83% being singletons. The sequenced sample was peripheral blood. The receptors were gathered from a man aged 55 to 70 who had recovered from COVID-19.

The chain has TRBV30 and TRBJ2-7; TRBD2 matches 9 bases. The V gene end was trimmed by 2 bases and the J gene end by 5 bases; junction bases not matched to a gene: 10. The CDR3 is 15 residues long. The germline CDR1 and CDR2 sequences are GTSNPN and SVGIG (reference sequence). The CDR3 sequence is CAWSKSGTSSHEQYF. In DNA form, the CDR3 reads TGTGCCTGGAGTAAATCCGGGACTAGCTCTCACGAGCAGTACTTC.

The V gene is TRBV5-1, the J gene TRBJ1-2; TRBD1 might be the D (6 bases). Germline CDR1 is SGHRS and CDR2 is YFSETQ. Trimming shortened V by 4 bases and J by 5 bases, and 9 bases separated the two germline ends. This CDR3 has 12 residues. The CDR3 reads CASSEDSYGYTF. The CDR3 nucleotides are TGCGCCAGCAGCGAGGACAGTTATGGCTACACCTTC.

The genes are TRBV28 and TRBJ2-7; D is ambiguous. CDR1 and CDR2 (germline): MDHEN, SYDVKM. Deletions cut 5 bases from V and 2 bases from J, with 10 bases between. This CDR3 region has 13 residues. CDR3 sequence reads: CASSLGSPYEQYF. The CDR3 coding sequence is TGTGCCAGCAGTCTGGGCTCCCCCTACGAGCAGTACTTC.

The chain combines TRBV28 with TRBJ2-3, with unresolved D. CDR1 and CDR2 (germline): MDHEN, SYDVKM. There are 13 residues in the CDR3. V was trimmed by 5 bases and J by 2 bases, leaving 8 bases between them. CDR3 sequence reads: CASSPQATDTQYF. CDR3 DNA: TGTGCCAGCAGTCCCCAAGCCACAGATACGCAGTATTTT.

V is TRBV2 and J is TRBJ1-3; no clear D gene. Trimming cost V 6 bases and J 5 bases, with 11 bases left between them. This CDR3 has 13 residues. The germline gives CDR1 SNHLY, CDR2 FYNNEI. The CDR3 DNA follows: TGTGCCAGCAGCGTGGACGGGAGAAACACCATATATTTT. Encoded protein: CASSVDGRNTIYF.

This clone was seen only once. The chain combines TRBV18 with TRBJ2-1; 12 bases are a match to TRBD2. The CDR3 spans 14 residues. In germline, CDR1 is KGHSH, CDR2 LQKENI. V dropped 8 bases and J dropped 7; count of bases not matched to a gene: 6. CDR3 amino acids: CASLAGGQENEQFF. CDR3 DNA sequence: TGTGCCAGCCTAGCGGGAGGGCAAGAGAATGAGCAGTTCTTC.